This TCR beta chain was found in a study of T-cell reconstitution after alpha-beta-depleted transplantation in children (dated by TCRdb to 2016 to 2018). Looking at the study overall: Using TCR repertoire profiling, the study quantitatively followed how T-cell immune reconstitution unfolded in children after TCRalphabeta/CD19-depleted allogeneic hematopoietic cell transplantation.

V loses 5 bases at its end and J loses 6 bases; junction bases beyond the gene matches: 7. CDR3 length: 13 amino acids, cysteine to phenylalanine. Only the CDR3 DNA stays, 39 bases, in frame from base 1. CDR1 is given as SQVTM and CDR2 as ANQGSEA, both from the germline V gene. In this sample, this clonotype turned up many times. This receptor's antigen is unknown. No qualities accompany the bases; no much larger clone lies one base away. Libraries were built with PCR. The run used an Illumina HiSeq 2500. TCR libraries were prepared with molecular barcoding, using unique molecular identifiers to normalize TCRbeta repertoire quantification. TCRdb cleaned the public reads at Q25 with fastp, built clones with MiXCR and kept in-frame beta chains. Merged by CDR3 protein, the rows form single entries marked with the most common genes and DNA. Counted in this sample were 350,000 to 400,000 distinct CDR3 sequences; about 20% of them appeared once. In total, the top ten clones hold over 3.5% of the sample.

The clonotype was recovered from a human donor who donated a stem cell graft to a child with acute myeloid leukemia. The source material was PBMCs from the stem cell graft donor, sampled from the stem cell graft. The sequence joins TRBV29-1 to TRBJ1-2, and TRBD1 aligns with 9 junction nucleotides. The CDR3 has the sequence CSVTTGGMDGYTF. The nucleotide sequence reads TGCAGCGTTACGACAGGGGGAATGGATGGCTACACCTTC.